Listed below are T cell receptor beta chains from one sample, sequenced in a study of T cell repertoires in cytomegalovirus infection. Each CDR3 protein is one row after TCRdb ran MiXCR on the reads. This table has a few hundred thousand distinct CDR3 sequences, 15% to 20% appearing once. Sequencing was performed on CD8+ T cells from PBMCs. These receptors all stem from a human donor in good health (CMV status not recorded). Some clones in this sample may be carry-over from other donors' samples. The CDR3 runs from the conserved cysteine through the conserved F or W. A D gene is named only where the DNA matches it firmly. Rows give clone size only sometimes, using once, few, many, or a class for an expanded clone.

V,J,D,size,DNA,CDR3
TRBV6-1,TRBJ2-7,TRBD2,once,TGTGCCAGCAGGGGACTAGCGGGGGCCAGCTCCTACGAGCAGTACTTC,CASRGLAGASSYEQYF
TRBV7-6,TRBJ2-2,TRBD2,many,TGTGCCAGCAGCCCTCTCAGCGGGGGGAACACCGGGGAGCTGTTTTTT,CASSPLSGGNTGELFF
TRBV6-1,TRBJ1-1,.,.,TGTGCCAGCAGTGAAATGACAGCGCAAAGTAACACTGAAGCTTTCTTT,CASSEMTAQSNTEAFF
TRBV7-6,TRBJ1-1,.,many,TGTGCCAGCAGCTTAGGTGAAGGAACTGAAGCTTTCTTT,CASSLGEGTEAFF
TRBV9,TRBJ2-3,.,few,TGTGCCAGCAGCGCGGCTCGGACCTACCCAGATACGCAGTATTTT,CASSAARTYPDTQYF
TRBV5-4,TRBJ2-7,TRBD2,few,TGTGCCAGCAGCACTCCCGGGACTAGCGGGGGGACCCGGCATAAGTGGGAGCAGTACTTC,CASSTPGTSGGTRHKWEQYF
TRBV20-1,TRBJ1-6,TRBD1,many,TGCAGTGCTAGAGATCTGGGACAGGGGGCAAGTCTTGGGAATTCACCCCTCCACTTT,CSARDLGQGASLGNSPLHF
TRBV12-3/TRBV12-4,TRBJ2-3,TRBD1,many,TGTGCCAGTACACAGGGGGGAGCAGATACGCAGTATTTT,CASTQGGADTQYF
TRBV5-8,TRBJ2-1,.,.,TGTGCCAGCAGCCCATTCACAGGGCCAAGCTCCTACAATGAGCAGTTCTTC,CASSPFTGPSSYNEQFF
TRBV7-9,TRBJ1-2,.,many,TGTGCCAGCAGCTTAGGGCCCTATGGCTACACCTTC,CASSLGPYGYTF
TRBV6-4,TRBJ1-3,.,.,TGTGCCAGCAGAATGGGACCGTGGAGTGAGGGTGGAAACACCATATATTTT,CASRMGPWSEGGNTIYF
TRBV10-3,TRBJ2-3,.,many,TGTGCCATCAGCCCCGTCCAAGATACGCAGTATTTT,CAISPVQDTQYF
TRBV7-8,TRBJ2-1,.,many,TGTGCCAGCAGCTTAGACAACAATGAGCAGTTCTTC,CASSLDNNEQFF
TRBV29-1,TRBJ1-5,.,.,TGCAGCCCTTTCCCCCGGTCTAGCAATCAGCCCCAGCATTTT,CSPFPRSSNQPQHF
TRBV3-1,TRBJ1-6,.,.,TGTGCCAGCAGCCAAGATACTTGGATTCTCCACTTT,CASSQDTWILHF
TRBV7-2,TRBJ1-3,.,many,TGTGCCAGCAGCTTAGAATTAGGCCTCCCGAGAAACACCATATATTTT,CASSLELGLPRNTIYF
TRBV13,TRBJ2-5,.,few,TGTGCCAGCAGCTTAGGACTGATTCAAGAGACCCAGTACTTC,CASSLGLIQETQYF
TRBV4-2,TRBJ1-5,.,many,TGTGCCAGCAGCCAAGATCGGGCGGGCAATCAGCCCCAGCATTTT,CASSQDRAGNQPQHF
TRBV10-3,TRBJ1-1,.,.,TGTGCCACCTTTACAGGGACCATGAACACTGAAGCTTTCTTT,CATFTGTMNTEAFF
TRBV7-2,TRBJ1-2,TRBD1,many,TGTGCCAGCAGCTTAGCCACAGGGGGTGGCTACACCTTC,CASSLATGGGYTF
TRBV29-1,TRBJ2-7,.,.,TGCAGCGTTGTTCTGGACAGCTACGAGCAGTACTTC,CSVVLDSYEQYF
TRBV7-7,TRBJ2-1,.,few,TGTGCTAGCAGCTTAGTATCGACGAATGAGCAGTTCTTC,CASSLVSTNEQFF
TRBV11-2,TRBJ1-2,.,.,TGTGCCAGCAGCGACCAAGGCTCCTATGGCTACACCTTC,CASSDQGSYGYTF
TRBV20-1,TRBJ1-1,TRBD1,.,TGCAGTGCTAGTCAGGGGGGGGCGCACGACACTGAAGCTTTCTTT,CSASQGGAHDTEAFF
TRBV4-3,TRBJ2-7,.,.,TGCGCCAGCAGCCAAGATCGTGGAGCAGGGGGGAACGAGCAGTACTTC,CASSQDRGAGGNEQYF
TRBV5-5,TRBJ1-6,.,few,TGTGCCAGCAGCCAGACCGGTTGGAGTTCACCCCTCCACTTT,CASSQTGWSSPLHF
TRBV3-1,TRBJ2-3,.,.,TGTGCCAGCAGCCAACAAGATACGCAGTATTTT,CASSQQDTQYF
TRBV7-8,TRBJ1-5,TRBD1,many,TGTGCCAGCAGCCTTTCAGGGGGCCAAAACTACAATCAGCCCCAGCATTTT,CASSLSGGQNYNQPQHF
TRBV7-9,TRBJ2-7,.,.,TGTGCCAGCAGCTTAGATGGGGGGACAGACGAGCAGTACTTC,CASSLDGGTDEQYF
TRBV10-3,TRBJ1-1,.,.,TGTGCCATCGGAGATGGGCAGGGGTCCACTGAAGCTTTCTTT,CAIGDGQGSTEAFF
TRBV28,TRBJ1-1,.,many,TGTGCCAGCAGTTTATTGCTGACAGACCGCGCTTCCCCTGAAGCTTTCTTT,CASSLLLTDRASPEAFF
TRBV7-9,TRBJ2-3,.,few,TGTGCCAGCAGTTCTTCAGAAGCTTCTAGCACAGATACGCAGTATTTT,CASSSSEASSTDTQYF
TRBV7-2,TRBJ2-3,TRBD1,few,TGTGCCAGCAGCTTATACAGGGGAGACTCCTTTTTT,CASSLYRGDSFF
TRBV29-1,TRBJ2-3,TRBD2,.,TGCAGCGTTGAAGAGCGGGGGGACGGCACAGATACGCAGTATTTT,CSVEERGDGTDTQYF
TRBV5-5,TRBJ1-1,TRBD1,.,TGTGCCAGCAGCTTGTCCCCGGGACAGCCGAACACTGAAGCTTTCTTT,CASSLSPGQPNTEAFF
TRBV7-3,TRBJ2-3,TRBD2,few,TGTGCCAGCAGTCTTACGGGGGGTGGGAGCACAGATACGCAGTATTTT,CASSLTGGGSTDTQYF
TRBV5-1,TRBJ1-6,.,.,TGCGCCAGCAGCTTCTACGACAGTGGCTCACCCCTCCACTTT,CASSFYDSGSPLHF
TRBV4-1,TRBJ2-1,TRBD2,few,TGCGCCAGCAGCCAAGATCTCGCGGGGGGGCCGGTTAGTGAGCAGTTCTTC,CASSQDLAGGPVSEQFF